Shown below are 15 T cell receptor beta chains from a single sample sequenced in a study of T cell repertoires in cytomegalovirus infection. TCRdb ran MiXCR on the reads and lists one entry per CDR3 protein. The table includes roughly 500,000 distinct CDR3 sequences, 25% to 35% detected once. These receptors have no known antigen. The input for sequencing was cultured PBMCs, taken from culture after CMV antigen stimulation. These receptors came from a human donor in good health (CMV status not recorded). Some clones in this sample may be carry-over from other donors' samples.

This rearrangement joins TRBV5-1 to TRBJ2-2; D may correspond to TRBD1 or TRBD2 (5 bases each). V was pared by 0 bases and J by 5 bases, with 14 bases between. The CDR3 runs to 16 residues. Germline V gene lookup returns CDR1 SGHRS and CDR2 YFSETQ. The CDR3 here is CASSLARGTRTGELFF. The CDR3 DNA is TGCGCCAGCAGCTTGGCACGGGGCACGCGGACCGGGGAGCTGTTTTTT.

This clonotype showed up just a few times. V usage is TRBV27 and J usage is TRBJ1-2; 8 positions match TRBD1. V shed 6 bases and J 4 bases; nucleotides not matched to a gene: 4. The CDR3 has 13 residues. Germline-derived CDR1 and CDR2 are MNHEY and SMNVEV (reference sequence). The CDR3 is CASRQGAGYGYTF. The DNA for the CDR3 is TGTGCCAGCAGGCAGGGGGCCGGCTATGGCTACACCTTC.

This chain joins TRBV7-6 and TRBJ2-1, with 14 positions matching TRBD2. Trimming cost V 5 bases and J 7 bases; bases outside gene matches: 7. The CDR3 consists of 16 residues. Germline V gene data show CDR1 as SGHVS and CDR2 as FNYEAQ. This CDR3 reads CASSPGLAGGKNEQFF. The CDR3 coding sequence is TGTGCCAGCAGCCCCGGACTAGCGGGAGGTAAAAATGAGCAGTTCTTC.

This clonotype was seen repeatedly, ten times or more. The chain uses TRBV7-2 and TRBJ2-3; 9 nucleotides agree with TRBD2. The CDR3 sequence is 17 residues long. From germline, CDR1 is SGHTA and CDR2 FQGNSA. V gave up 5 bases and J gave up 2 bases; unmatched junction bases: 11. The CDR3 here is CASSPWGLAGFTDTQYF. CDR3 in DNA: TGTGCCAGCAGCCCATGGGGGCTAGCGGGATTCACAGATACGCAGTATTTT. The full variable domain, in which reference TRBV7-2 and TRBJ2-3 provide the parts outside the CDR3, is GAGVSQSPSNKVTEKGKDVELRCDPISGHTALYWYRQSLGQGLEFLIYFQGNSAPDKSGLPSDRFSAERTGGSVSTLTIQRTQQEDSAVYLCASSPWGLAGFTDTQYFGPGTRLTVL.

This clonotype was recorded once. This sequence may be a read error, since a much larger clone differs from it by one base. The chain uses TRBV7-8 and TRBJ1-5; D may be TRBD1 (6 bases). Germline assignment: CDR1 SGHVS and CDR2 FQNEAQ. CDR3 length equals 13 residues. The CDR3 here is CATQGLRNHPQHF. CDR3 coding DNA: TGTGCCACCCAGGGGTTGAGGAATCATCCCCAGCATTTT.

The rearrangement uses TRBV28 and TRBJ2-1; D is undetermined. Germline V CDR1 and CDR2: MDHEN, SYDVKM. V lost 6 bases to trimming and J lost 6 bases, with 12 bases between them. The CDR3 loop spans 13 amino acids. The CDR3, as DNA: TGTGCCAGCAGCCAACGTGCCCGCAATGAGCAGTTCTTC. Protein product: CASSQRARNEQFF.

In its sample, this clonotype was seen a few times. The chain has TRBV7-2 and TRBJ1-5; no definite D call. Germline V gene lookup returns CDR1 SGHTA and CDR2 FQGNSA. Trimming took 1 base from V and 7 from J, leaving 14 bases between them. The CDR3 spans 15 residues. The CDR3 coding sequence is TGTGCCAGCAGCTTAGGGGCGGACCCGGGGCAGCCCCAGCATTTT. As protein: CASSLGADPGQPQHF.

Turning to this clonotype: Relative to the germline gene, one junction end is altered; a read error may explain this. This CDR3 reads CANSYSPSSSGISYEQYF. CDR3 in DNA: TGTGCCAACAGTTACTCGCCAAGTAGTAGCGGAATCTCCTACGAGCAGTACTTC. The V gene is TRBV6-2 or TRBV6-3, the J gene TRBJ2-7; D may be TRBD2 (6 bases). The CDR3 is 18 residues long. Germline CDR1 is MNHEY and CDR2 is SVGEGT.

This chain joins TRBV7-4 and TRBJ2-1; 9 bases line up with TRBD2. The germline gives CDR1 SGHVT, CDR2 SQSDAQ. Trimming cost V 7 bases and J 4 bases; bases outside gene matches: 8. CDR3 length equals 15 residues. The CDR3 spells CASKEAGGGYNEQFF. The DNA of the CDR3 is TGTGCCAGCAAGGAAGCGGGAGGAGGGTACAATGAGCAGTTCTTC.

The table lists this clonotype with many counts. This chain uses TRBV6-2 or TRBV6-3 with TRBJ2-1; D might be TRBD1 (6 bases). The CDR3 has 17 amino acids. Trimming pared 6 bases from V and 4 bases from J, leaving 22 bases between. The germline V gene encodes CDR1 MNHEY and CDR2 SVGEGT. In nucleotides, the CDR3 is TGTGCCAGCAGGCCGGTAGATAGGGGGTCAAAATACAATGAGCAGTTCTTC. It codes for CASRPVDRGSKYNEQFF.

The chain joins TRBV7-4 to TRBJ2-1; 8 nucleotides match TRBD2. This CDR3 is built from 16 residues. Germline loops: CDR1 SGHVT, CDR2 SQSDAQ. The junction had 5 bases not matched to a gene; V was cut back by 1 base and J by 3 bases. CDR3 coding DNA: TGTGCCAGCAGCTTAGAGGGGACTAGGGGCTACAATGAGCAGTTCTTC. Its protein is CASSLEGTRGYNEQFF.

DNA for the CDR3: TGTGCCAGCTCTGAACGGACTAGCCGAAACAACGAGCAGTACGTC. Translation gives CASSERTSRNNEQYV. The V and J genes are TRBV6-2 or TRBV6-3 and TRBJ2-7; TRBD2 matches 8 bases. Germline V CDR1 and CDR2: MNHEY, SVGEGT. The junction had 14 bases not matched to a gene; V was cut back by 8 bases and J by 5 bases. This CDR3 has 15 amino acids.

This clonotype came up many times. V and J are TRBV11-3 and TRBJ2-1, with D uncertain. Looked up from germline, CDR1 is SGHNT and CDR2 is YENEEA. Trimming left V 1 base short and J 0 bases short, with 7 bases between. The CDR3 contains 15 residues. This CDR3 is CASSLGLGSYNEQFF. The CDR3 DNA reads as TGTGCCAGCAGCTTAGGGTTGGGCTCCTACAATGAGCAGTTCTTC. Together with reference TRBV11-3 and TRBJ2-1, the CDR3 gives the full variable domain: EAGVVQSPRYKIIEKKQPVAFWCNPISGHNTLYWYLQNLGQGPELLIRYENEEAVDDSQLPKDRFSAERLKGVDSTLKIQPAELGDSAVYLCASSLGLGSYNEQFFGPGTRLTVL.

The V call is TRBV11-2, the J call TRBJ2-1; D perhaps matches TRBD2 (6 bases). The ends were cut back, 1 base at V and 4 bases at J, with 14 bases in the middle. This CDR3 contains 16 residues. From germline, CDR1 is SGHAT and CDR2 FQNNGV. The CDR3 spells CASSLGGRSRYNEQFF. The CDR3, as DNA: TGTGCCAGCAGCTTAGGAGGGAGGTCGAGGTACAATGAGCAGTTCTTC.

This chain links TRBV7-2 with TRBJ2-3; 13 bases fit TRBD2. CDR1 SGHTA and CDR2 FQGNSA come from the germline V gene. CDR3 size: 16 residues. V was pared by 4 bases and J by 2 bases, with 3 bases of the junction left unmatched. The CDR3 nucleotides read TGTGCCAGCAGCTGGGGACTAGCGGGGCCCACAGATACGCAGTATTTT. The encoded protein is CASSWGLAGPTDTQYF.